This T cell receptor beta chain appears in the sequencing data of a study of blood T cell repertoires in COVID-19. Study-wide background: Specimens from acute and convalescent COVID-19 originated in the United States, Italy and Spain.

Profiling relied on immunoSEQ multiplex PCR, and the TCRdb table lists in-frame clones only, not all of them. The sample shows hundreds of thousands of clones, approximately 92% of them seen only once. J lost 8 bases, V lost 4 bases, and 5 bases had no gene match. CDR3 length: 13 amino acids. CDR1 is MNHEY, CDR2 SVGAGI, per germline. The origin of this receptor is a man younger than 40 who had recovered from COVID-19. The sample taken for sequencing was PBMCs or T cells enriched from blood (not recorded which). The chain couples TRBV6-5 to TRBJ1-1, with 9 bases matching TRBD1. The DNA of the CDR3 is TGTGCCAGCAGTTCCCCGGGACAGGGCGAAGCTTTCTTT. This codes for CASSSPGQGEAFF.